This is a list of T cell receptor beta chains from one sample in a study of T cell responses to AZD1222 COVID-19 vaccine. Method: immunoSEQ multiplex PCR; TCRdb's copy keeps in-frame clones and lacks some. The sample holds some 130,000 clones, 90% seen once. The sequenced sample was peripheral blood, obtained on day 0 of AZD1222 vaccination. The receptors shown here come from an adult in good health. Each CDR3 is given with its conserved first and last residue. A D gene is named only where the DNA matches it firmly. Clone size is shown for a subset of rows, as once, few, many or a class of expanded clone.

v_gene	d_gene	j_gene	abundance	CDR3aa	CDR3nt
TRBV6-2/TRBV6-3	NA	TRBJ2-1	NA	CASSYSLMSNSYNEQFF	TGTGCCAGCAGTTACTCGTTAATGAGTAACTCCTACAATGAGCAGTTCTTC
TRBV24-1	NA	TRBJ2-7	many	CAHPVLYEQYF	TGTGCCCACCCCGTTCTCTACGAGCAGTACTTC
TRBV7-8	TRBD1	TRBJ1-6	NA	CASSLSPGQGNSPLHF	TGTGCCAGCAGCTTATCCCCGGGACAGGGTAATTCACCCCTCCACTTT
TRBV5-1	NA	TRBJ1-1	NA	CASSLDRLNTEAFF	TGCGCCAGCAGCTTGGACAGGTTGAACACTGAAGCTTTCTTT
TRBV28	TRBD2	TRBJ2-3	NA	CASSPPGSGERTQYF	TGTGCCAGCAGTCCCCCCGGAAGCGGGGAGCGCACGCAGTATTTT
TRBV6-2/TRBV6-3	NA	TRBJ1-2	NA	CASSYSDNYGYTF	TGTGCCAGCAGTTACAGTGATAACTATGGCTACACCTTC
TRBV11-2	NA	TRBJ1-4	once	CASSLGGTGEKLFF	TGTGCCAGCAGCTTAGGGGGAACGGGTGAAAAACTGTTTTTT
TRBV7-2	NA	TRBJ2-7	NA	CASSSIGVGTDRRDF	TGTGCCAGCAGCTCGATAGGGGTCGGGACAGACAGGAGGGACTTC
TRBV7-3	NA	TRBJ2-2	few	CASSSYIRGTGELFF	TGTGCCAGCAGCTCCTACATCCGAGGCACCGGGGAGCTGTTTTTT
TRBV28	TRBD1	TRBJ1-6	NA	CASSPRQGYFSPLHF	TGTGCCAGCAGTCCCAGACAGGGATATTTCTCACCCCTCCACTTT
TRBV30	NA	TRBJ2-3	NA	CAWSLTDTQYF	TGTGCCTGGAGTCTCACAGATACGCAGTATTTT
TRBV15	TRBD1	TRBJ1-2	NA	CATSGQDRFSVGYTF	TGTGCCACCAGCGGTCAGGACAGGTTCTCTGTTGGCTACACCTTC
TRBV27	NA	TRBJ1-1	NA	CASSSRVGTEAFF	TGTGCCAGCAGTTCCAGGGTGGGTACTGAAGCTTTCTTT
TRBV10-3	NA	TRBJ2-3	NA	CAISHDQDDTQYF	TGTGCCATCAGTCACGACCAGGACGATACGCAGTATTTT
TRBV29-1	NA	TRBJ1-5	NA	CSVEEGGGQPQHF	TGCAGCGTTGAAGAGGGGGGTGGACAGCCCCAGCATTTT
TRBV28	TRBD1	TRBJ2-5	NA	CASSPDRGRRETQYF	TGTGCCAGCAGTCCGGACAGGGGGCGACGGGAGACCCAGTACTTC
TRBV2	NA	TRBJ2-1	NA	CASSEVGGQGEQFF	TGTGCCAGCAGTGAAGTGGGGGGCCAGGGTGAGCAGTTCTTC
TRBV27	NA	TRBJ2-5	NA	CASSPIPVGPGSQYF	TGTGCCAGCAGCCCGATCCCCGTCGGGCCTGGATCCCAGTACTTC
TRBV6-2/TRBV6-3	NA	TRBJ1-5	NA	CASSYWDLGALNQPQHF	TGTGCCAGCAGTTACTGGGACCTGGGGGCGCTCAATCAGCCCCAGCATTTT
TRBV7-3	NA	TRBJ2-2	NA	CASSLGGANTGELFF	TGTGCCAGCAGCTTAGGAGGAGCGAACACCGGGGAGCTGTTTTTT
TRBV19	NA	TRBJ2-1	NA	CASTPTSSYNEQFF	TGTGCCAGTACCCCTACCAGCTCCTACAATGAGCAGTTCTTC
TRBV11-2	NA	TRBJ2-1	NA	CASSFEARDNEQFF	TGTGCCAGCAGCTTCGAAGCCAGGGACAATGAGCAGTTCTTC
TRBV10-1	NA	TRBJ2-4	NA	CASRGSWADAKNIQYF	TGCGCCAGCAGGGGCTCTTGGGCGGATGCCAAAAACATTCAGTACTTC
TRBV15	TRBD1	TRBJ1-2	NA	CATSSPGQGSYGYTF	TGTGCCACCAGCAGCCCCGGACAGGGGAGTTATGGCTACACCTTC
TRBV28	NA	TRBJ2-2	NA	CASSPTRYTGELFF	TGTGCCAGCAGTCCAACAAGGTACACCGGGGAGCTGTTTTTT
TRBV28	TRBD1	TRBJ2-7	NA	CASSFRDRGDEQYF	TGTGCCAGCAGTTTCCGGGACAGGGGGGACGAGCAGTACTTC
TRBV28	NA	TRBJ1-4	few	CASSSLGEKLFF	TGTGCCAGCAGTTCTCTTGGGGAAAAACTGTTTTTT
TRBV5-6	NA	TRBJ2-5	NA	CASSLQETQYF	TGTGCCAGCAGCTTACAAGAGACCCAGTACTTC
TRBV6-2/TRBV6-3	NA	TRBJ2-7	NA	CASSYVSYEQYF	TGTGCCAGCAGTTACGTCTCCTACGAGCAGTACTTC
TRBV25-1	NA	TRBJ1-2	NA	CASSERTEPYGYTF	TGTGCCAGCAGTGAACGGACGGAACCCTATGGCTACACCTTC
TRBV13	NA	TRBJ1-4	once	CASSLEGEKLFF	TGTGCCAGCAGCTTAGAGGGTGAAAAACTGTTTTTT
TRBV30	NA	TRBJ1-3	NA	CAWSVLRNRESIYF	TGTGCCTGGAGTGTACTCCGTAACAGGGAATCCATATATTTT
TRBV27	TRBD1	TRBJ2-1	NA	CASRDRVGNEQFF	TGTGCCAGCAGGGACAGGGTGGGAAATGAGCAGTTCTTC
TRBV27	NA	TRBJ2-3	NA	CASSLISTDTQYF	TGTGCCAGCAGTTTAATTAGCACAGATACGCAGTATTTT
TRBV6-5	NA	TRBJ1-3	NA	CASTSPGNTIYF	TGTGCCAGCACCTCACCTGGAAACACCATATATTTT
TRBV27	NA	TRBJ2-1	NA	CASSAGGWYNEQFF	TGTGCCAGCAGTGCTGGAGGATGGTACAATGAGCAGTTCTTC
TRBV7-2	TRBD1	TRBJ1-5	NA	CASSFGQGNQPQHF	TGTGCCAGCAGCTTCGGACAGGGGAATCAGCCCCAGCATTTT
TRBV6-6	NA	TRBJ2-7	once	CASSDPGPEQYF	TGTGCCAGCAGTGACCCAGGGCCCGAGCAGTACTTC
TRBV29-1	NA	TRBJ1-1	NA	CSVAPTWAEAFF	TGCAGCGTTGCACCCACGTGGGCTGAAGCTTTCTTT
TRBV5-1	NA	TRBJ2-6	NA	CASSLQSGANVLTF	TGCGCCAGCTCACTTCAATCTGGGGCCAACGTCCTGACTTTC
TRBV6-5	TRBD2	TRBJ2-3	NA	CASSYVGGSTDTQYF	TGTGCCAGCAGTTACGTCGGGGGGAGCACAGATACGCAGTATTTT
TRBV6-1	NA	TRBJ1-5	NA	CASSEADVLGQPQHF	TGTGCCAGCAGTGAAGCGGACGTTTTGGGTCAGCCCCAGCATTTT
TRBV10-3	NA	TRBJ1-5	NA	CAISVDGSNQPQHF	TGTGCCATCAGTGTGGATGGTAGCAATCAGCCCCAGCATTTT
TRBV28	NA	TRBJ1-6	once	CASSSNRVWSPLHF	TGTGCCAGCAGTTCAAACAGGGTATGGTCACCCCTCCACTTT
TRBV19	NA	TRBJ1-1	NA	CASSNNGGTEAFF	TGTGCCAGTAGTAACAATGGGGGCACTGAAGCTTTCTTT
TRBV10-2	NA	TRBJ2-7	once	CASSVGRGVYEQYF	TGCGCCAGCAGTGTTGGCAGGGGGGTCTACGAGCAGTACTTC
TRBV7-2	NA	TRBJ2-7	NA	CASSLASELYEQYF	TGTGCCAGCAGCTTAGCCTCTGAGCTCTACGAGCAGTACTTC
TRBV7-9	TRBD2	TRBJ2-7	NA	CASSQTSGGPSDEQYF	TGTGCCAGCAGTCAAACTAGCGGTGGGCCCTCCGACGAGCAGTACTTC
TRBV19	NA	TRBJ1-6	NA	CASSISPLHF	TGTGCCAGTAGTATCTCACCCCTCCACTTT
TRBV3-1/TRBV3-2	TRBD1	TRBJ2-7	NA	CASSQVTDRVYHEQYF	TGTGCCAGCAGCCAAGTAACGGACAGGGTTTACCACGAGCAGTACTTC
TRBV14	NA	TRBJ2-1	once	CASSLVEINEQFF	TGTGCCAGCAGCCTCGTGGAAATCAATGAGCAGTTCTTC
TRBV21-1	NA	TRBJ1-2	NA	CASSPRGLGLPNYGYTF	TGTGCCAGCAGCCCGCGGGGACTGGGGCTGCCTAACTATGGCTACACCTTC
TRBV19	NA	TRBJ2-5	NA	CASSSRKETQYF	TGTGCCAGTAGTAGTCGTAAAGAGACCCAGTACTTC
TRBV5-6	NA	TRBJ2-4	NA	CASSLGKNIQYF	TGTGCCAGCAGCTTGGGGAAAAACATTCAGTACTTC
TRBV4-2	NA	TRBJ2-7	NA	CASSQDLGGGYEQYF	TGTGCCAGCAGCCAAGATTTAGGGGGTGGCTACGAGCAGTACTTC
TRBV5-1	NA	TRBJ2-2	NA	CASSLNIANTGELFF	TGCGCCAGCAGCTTGAACATAGCGAACACCGGGGAGCTGTTTTTT
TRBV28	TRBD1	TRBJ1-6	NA	CASSSGQGWSPLHF	TGTGCCAGCAGTTCGGGACAGGGGTGGTCACCCCTCCACTTT
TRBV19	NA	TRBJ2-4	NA	CASSGGRPGAAKNIQYF	TGTGCCAGTAGTGGAGGAAGGCCGGGGGCGGCCAAAAACATTCAGTACTTC
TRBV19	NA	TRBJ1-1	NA	CASRITGNTEAFF	TGTGCCAGTAGGATAACTGGGAACACTGAAGCTTTCTTT